This T cell receptor beta chain was captured by sequencing in a study of T cell responses to AZD1222 COVID-19 vaccine. The protocol was immunoSEQ multiplex PCR, while the TCRdb copy is restricted to in-frame clones and leaves out a portion. The table has 55,000 to 70,000 clones, about 91% seen once; the top ten hold 6% to 7.5%. The V end lost 4 bases, the J end lost 6 bases, and 20 bases lay between the germline ends. The CDR3 is 15 residues long. Germline assignment: CDR1 SGHRS and CDR2 YFSETQ. This chain joins TRBV5-1 and TRBJ2-7, with D perhaps matching TRBD2 (5 bases). The receptor comes from an adult who received the AZD1222 COVID-19 vaccine. This specimen was peripheral blood, taken 28 days after the second AZD1222 dose. The CDR3 spells CASSRVGGSGLEQYF. The CDR3 DNA reads as TGCGCCAGCAGCCGCGTAGGAGGTTCAGGTCTCGAGCAGTACTTC.